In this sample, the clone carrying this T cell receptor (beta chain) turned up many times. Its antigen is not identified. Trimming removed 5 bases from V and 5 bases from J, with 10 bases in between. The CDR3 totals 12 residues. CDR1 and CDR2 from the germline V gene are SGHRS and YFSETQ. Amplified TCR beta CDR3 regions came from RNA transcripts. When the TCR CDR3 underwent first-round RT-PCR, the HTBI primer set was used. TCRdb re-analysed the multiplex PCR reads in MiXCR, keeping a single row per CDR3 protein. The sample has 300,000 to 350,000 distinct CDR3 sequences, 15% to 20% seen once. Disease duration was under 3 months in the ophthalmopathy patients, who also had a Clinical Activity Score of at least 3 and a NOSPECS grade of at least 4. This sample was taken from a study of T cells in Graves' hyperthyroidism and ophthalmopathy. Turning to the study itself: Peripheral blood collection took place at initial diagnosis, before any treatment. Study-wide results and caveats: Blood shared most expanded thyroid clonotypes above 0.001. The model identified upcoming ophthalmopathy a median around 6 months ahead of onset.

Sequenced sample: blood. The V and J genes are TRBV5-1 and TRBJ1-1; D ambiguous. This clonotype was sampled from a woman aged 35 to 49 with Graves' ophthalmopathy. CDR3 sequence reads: CASSSGVTEAFF. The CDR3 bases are TGCGCCAGCAGTTCCGGGGTTACTGAAGCTTTCTTT. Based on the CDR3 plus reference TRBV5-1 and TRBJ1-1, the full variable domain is KAGVTQTPRYLIKTRGQQVTLSCSPISGHRSVSWYQQTPGQGLQFLFEYFSETQRNKGNFPGRFSGRQFSNSRSEMNVSTLELGDSALYLCASSSGVTEAFFGQGTRLTVV.